This TCR beta chain was identified in a study of blood T cell repertoires in COVID-19. As for the study in general: The samples span acute and convalescent COVID-19 from the United States, Italy and Spain. Sources were T cells, B-cell-depleted T cells, or PBMCs; the material itself was cDNA or gDNA.

This clone was seen just once. The CDR3 is 13 amino acids. Trimming left V 7 bases short and J 7 bases short, with 14 bases between. Germline CDR1 MNHEY, CDR2 SVGAGI. How the authors handled the data: Quantification of nucleated cells was approximated via reference gene primer amplification. Method: immunoSEQ multiplex PCR; TCRdb's copy keeps in-frame clones and lacks some. That table supplies the V and J calls and clone size; D and trimming were determined from the DNA. The table has around 140,000 clones, 65% to 90% seen once. The receptor's source is a woman aged 55-70 years with active or convalescent COVID-19. Input material: peripheral blood. This chain connects TRBV6-5 to TRBJ1-5, with D possibly matching TRBD1 (5 bases). DNA of the CDR3: TGTGCCAGCACCGTAACAGGATCCCAGCCCCAGCATTTT. Translated, it gives CASTVTGSQPQHF.